The 3 T cell receptor beta chains given below trace back to one sample, sequenced in a study of T cell repertoires in cytomegalovirus infection. What these receptors recognize is not known. MiXCR, run by TCRdb on the reads, gives a single entry per CDR3 protein. The sample records around 430,000 distinct CDR3 sequences, roughly 42% being singletons. This specimen was cultured PBMCs, taken from culture after CMV antigen stimulation. These TCRs come from a human donor in good health (CMV status not recorded). Some clones in this sample may be carry-over from other donors' samples.

The chain links TRBV20-1 to TRBJ2-1; 9 bases line up with TRBD1. Germline V gene data show CDR1 as DFQATT and CDR2 as SNEGSKA (reference sequence). V dropped 8 bases and J dropped 6; count of bases not matched to a gene: 14. The CDR3 length is 15 residues. The DNA for the CDR3 is TGCAGTACAAGTCTACAAACAGGGGGCTTCAATGAGCAGTTCTTC. This codes for CSTSLQTGGFNEQFF.

The gene calls are TRBV20-1 and TRBJ2-7; D perhaps matches TRBD2 (5 bases). The CDR3 length is 13 residues. The germline V gene encodes CDR1 DFQATT and CDR2 SNEGSKA (reference sequence). Trimming stripped 0 bases from V and 7 bases from J, with 13 bases between. CDR3 sequence reads: CSARDPTAAEQYF. As DNA, the CDR3 is TGCAGTGCTAGAGATCCTACAGCGGCGGAGCAGTACTTC.

The sample holds a few counts of this clonotype. The CDR3 region is CSARLAGLTYEQYF. The CDR3 region has the DNA TGCAGTGCCCGACTAGCGGGACTAACCTACGAGCAGTACTTC. The chain joins TRBV20-1 to TRBJ2-7; 11 nucleotides agree with TRBD2. V was pared by 6 bases and J by 2 bases, with 6 bases of the junction left unmatched. Looked up from germline, CDR1 is DFQATT and CDR2 is SNEGSKA (reference sequence). The CDR3 length is 14 residues.